This T cell receptor (beta chain) was documented in a study of T cell changes during pregnancy in multiple sclerosis. Trimming shortened V by 0 bases and J by 2 bases, and 10 bases separated the two germline ends. The CDR3 runs 15 residues. Per germline, CDR1 MGHRA and CDR2 YSYEKL. Repertoires were generated with immunoSEQ multiplex PCR, while TCRdb's copy carries only in-frame clones and drops some. The top ten clones hold around 0.4% of a sample with over 25,000 clones, around nine tenths of them seen once. The clonotype originates from a female donor in good health, enrolled as a control in a pregnancy study. The chain couples TRBV4-1 to TRBJ2-5, with a tentative D call TRBD1 (5 bases). The material was CD4+ T cells from peripheral blood mononuclear cells, obtained in the second trimester of pregnancy. The CDR3 region is CASSQETVDQETQYF. The DNA of the CDR3 is TGCGCCAGCAGCCAAGAGACAGTCGATCAAGAGACCCAGTACTTC.